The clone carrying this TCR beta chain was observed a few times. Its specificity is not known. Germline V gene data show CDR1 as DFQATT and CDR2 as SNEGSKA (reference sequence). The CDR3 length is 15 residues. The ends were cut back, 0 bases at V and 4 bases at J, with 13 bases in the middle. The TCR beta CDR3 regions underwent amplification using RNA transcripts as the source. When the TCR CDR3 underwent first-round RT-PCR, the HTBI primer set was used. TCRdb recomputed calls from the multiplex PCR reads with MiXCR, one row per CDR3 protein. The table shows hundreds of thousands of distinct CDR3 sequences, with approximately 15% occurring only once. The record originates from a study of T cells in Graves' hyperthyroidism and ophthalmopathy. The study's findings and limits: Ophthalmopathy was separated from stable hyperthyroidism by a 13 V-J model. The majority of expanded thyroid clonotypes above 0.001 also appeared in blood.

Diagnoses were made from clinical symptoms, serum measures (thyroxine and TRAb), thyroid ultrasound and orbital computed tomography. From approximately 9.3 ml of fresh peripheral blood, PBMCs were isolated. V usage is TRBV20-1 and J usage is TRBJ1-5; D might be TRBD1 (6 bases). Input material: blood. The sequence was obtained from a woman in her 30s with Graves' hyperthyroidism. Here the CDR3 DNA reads TGCAGTGCTAGAGATGAGGGGGGGGCAAATCAGCCCCAGCATTTT. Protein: CSARDEGGANQPQHF.